Listed below are T cell receptor beta chains from one sample, sequenced in a study of somatic mutations in cytotoxic T cells in rheumatoid arthritis. The method was immunoSEQ multiplex PCR; TCRdb's version includes in-frame clones alone and lacks a portion of them. Of about 15,000 clones listed, 78% were seen once; the top ten hold around 22%. What was sequenced was CD8+ T cells sorted from blood. The source of these receptors is an adult with rheumatoid arthritis. Each CDR3 is given with its conserved first and last residue. A D gene is named only where the DNA matches it firmly. Expanded clones are given a class, and other clones once, few, many or no size at all.

d_call: TRBD2
v_call: TRBV4-1
clone_size: .
j_call: TRBJ2-1
cdr3_aa: CASSQQREVSEQFF
cdr3_nt: TGCGCCAGCAGCCAACAGCGGGAGGTGAGTGAGCAGTTCTTC

d_call: .
v_call: TRBV30
clone_size: .
j_call: TRBJ1-2
cdr3_aa: CAWSYDYGYTF
cdr3_nt: TGTGCCTGGAGTTACGACTATGGCTACACCTTC

d_call: TRBD1
v_call: TRBV11-3
clone_size: once
j_call: TRBJ2-7
cdr3_aa: CASTHRGWDEQYF
cdr3_nt: TGTGCCAGCACCCACAGGGGTTGGGACGAGCAGTACTTC

d_call: .
v_call: TRBV5-1
clone_size: .
j_call: TRBJ2-7
cdr3_aa: CASSPGDAAYEQYF
cdr3_nt: TGCGCCAGCAGCCCTGGGGACGCCGCCTACGAGCAGTACTTC

d_call: TRBD2
v_call: TRBV30
clone_size: .
j_call: TRBJ2-3
cdr3_aa: CAWNLAGGTDTQYF
cdr3_nt: TGTGCCTGGAACCTAGCGGGAGGCACAGATACGCAGTATTTT

d_call: TRBD2
v_call: TRBV6-5
clone_size: .
j_call: TRBJ2-3
cdr3_aa: CASGLAEAYVTQYF
cdr3_nt: TGTGCCAGCGGCCTAGCGGAGGCATACGTTACGCAGTATTTT

d_call: TRBD1
v_call: TRBV10-3
clone_size: .
j_call: TRBJ2-7
cdr3_aa: CAISDPGQGSEQYF
cdr3_nt: TGTGCCATCAGTGATCCGGGACAGGGCTCCGAGCAGTACTTC

d_call: .
v_call: TRBV27
clone_size: .
j_call: TRBJ2-6
cdr3_aa: CASSFARAGANVLTF
cdr3_nt: TGTGCCAGCAGTTTCGCCCGTGCTGGGGCCAACGTCCTGACTTTC

d_call: .
v_call: TRBV2
clone_size: once
j_call: TRBJ1-5
cdr3_aa: CASSGGSSNQPQHF
cdr3_nt: TGTGCCAGCAGTGGTGGGAGTAGCAATCAGCCCCAGCATTTT

d_call: TRBD2
v_call: TRBV7-9
clone_size: few
j_call: TRBJ2-7
cdr3_aa: CASTGTSGYEQYF
cdr3_nt: TGTGCCAGCACCGGGACTAGCGGATACGAGCAGTACTTC

d_call: .
v_call: TRBV6-1
clone_size: .
j_call: TRBJ1-1
cdr3_aa: CASSPDPSNTEAFF
cdr3_nt: TGTGCCAGCAGTCCAGACCCCTCAAACACTGAAGCTTTCTTT

d_call: .
v_call: TRBV5-1
clone_size: .
j_call: TRBJ2-1
cdr3_aa: CASSLALAANEQFF
cdr3_nt: TGCGCCAGCAGCTTGGCCCTAGCCGCAAATGAGCAGTTCTTC

d_call: .
v_call: TRBV11-2
clone_size: few
j_call: TRBJ1-2
cdr3_aa: CASSPEMGTGWGGYTF
cdr3_nt: TGTGCCAGCAGTCCGGAGATGGGGACGGGGTGGGGTGGCTACACCTTC

d_call: TRBD1
v_call: TRBV4-1
clone_size: once
j_call: TRBJ2-5
cdr3_aa: CASSHLGTGMGETQYF
cdr3_nt: TGCGCCAGCAGCCACCTCGGGACAGGGATGGGGGAGACCCAGTACTTC

d_call: .
v_call: TRBV7-3
clone_size: large
j_call: TRBJ2-1
cdr3_aa: CASSFPGGRTPWNEQFF
cdr3_nt: TGTGCCAGCAGCTTCCCCGGAGGGCGGACTCCATGGAATGAGCAGTTCTTC

d_call: .
v_call: TRBV30
clone_size: .
j_call: TRBJ2-7
cdr3_aa: CAWSVRGEQYF
cdr3_nt: TGTGCCTGGAGTGTCAGGGGCGAGCAGTACTTC

d_call: .
v_call: TRBV28
clone_size: .
j_call: TRBJ2-1
cdr3_aa: CASSSDLGSNEQFF
cdr3_nt: TGTGCCAGCAGTTCCGACCTAGGCTCCAATGAGCAGTTCTTC

d_call: TRBD2
v_call: TRBV10-3
clone_size: .
j_call: TRBJ2-3
cdr3_aa: CAISDSGRSDTQYF
cdr3_nt: TGTGCCATCAGTGATAGCGGGAGATCAGATACGCAGTATTTT

d_call: TRBD1
v_call: TRBV7-9
clone_size: .
j_call: TRBJ2-2
cdr3_aa: CASSSDSPGQGYTGELFF
cdr3_nt: TGTGCCAGCAGCTCAGATTCACCGGGACAGGGGTACACCGGGGAGCTGTTTTTT

d_call: .
v_call: TRBV13
clone_size: .
j_call: TRBJ2-1
cdr3_aa: CASSLGLGNEQFF
cdr3_nt: TGTGCCAGCAGCTTAGGCCTGGGGAATGAGCAGTTCTTC

d_call: .
v_call: TRBV29-1
clone_size: .
j_call: TRBJ2-3
cdr3_aa: CSVVMKGRGDTQYF
cdr3_nt: TGCAGCGTTGTAATGAAGGGTCGGGGAGATACGCAGTATTTT

d_call: .
v_call: TRBV11-2
clone_size: .
j_call: TRBJ2-7
cdr3_aa: CASSSALEQYF
cdr3_nt: TGTGCCAGCAGCTCGGCCCTTGAGCAGTACTTC

d_call: TRBD1
v_call: TRBV5-8
clone_size: .
j_call: TRBJ1-5
cdr3_aa: CASSMGTANQPQHF
cdr3_nt: TGTGCCAGCAGCATGGGGACAGCCAATCAGCCCCAGCATTTT

d_call: TRBD2
v_call: TRBV2
clone_size: .
j_call: TRBJ2-7
cdr3_aa: CASSPSGRADYEQYF
cdr3_nt: TGTGCCAGCAGTCCTAGCGGGAGGGCCGACTACGAGCAGTACTTC

d_call: .
v_call: TRBV7-2
clone_size: once
j_call: TRBJ2-7
cdr3_aa: CASSLVGNTYEQYF
cdr3_nt: TGTGCCAGCAGCTTAGTGGGCAATACCTACGAGCAGTACTTC

d_call: .
v_call: TRBV9
clone_size: few
j_call: TRBJ1-2
cdr3_aa: CASSVDLGSGYTF
cdr3_nt: TGTGCCAGCAGCGTAGATCTGGGATCTGGCTACACCTTC

d_call: .
v_call: TRBV12-5
clone_size: .
j_call: TRBJ2-2
cdr3_aa: CASGFLSGELFF
cdr3_nt: TGTGCTAGTGGTTTTCTTAGCGGGGAGCTGTTTTTT

d_call: .
v_call: TRBV21-1
clone_size: .
j_call: TRBJ2-7
cdr3_aa: CASSKGDGAGGHEQYF
cdr3_nt: TGTGCCAGCAGCAAAGGGGACGGGGCAGGGGGGCACGAGCAGTACTTC

d_call: .
v_call: TRBV4-2
clone_size: .
j_call: TRBJ2-2
cdr3_aa: CASRSVRQDTGELFF
cdr3_nt: TGTGCCAGCAGATCAGTCCGGCAGGACACCGGGGAGCTGTTTTTT

d_call: .
v_call: TRBV4-1
clone_size: .
j_call: TRBJ2-5
cdr3_aa: CASSHDRELEETQYF
cdr3_nt: TGCGCCAGCAGCCATGATCGCGAGCTAGAAGAGACCCAGTACTTC

d_call: TRBD1
v_call: TRBV4-1
clone_size: .
j_call: TRBJ2-7
cdr3_aa: CASSQGQGAGEQYF
cdr3_nt: TGCGCCAGCAGCCAAGGCCAGGGGGCGGGGGAGCAGTACTTC

d_call: .
v_call: TRBV5-1
clone_size: .
j_call: TRBJ2-1
cdr3_aa: CASSVSGNYNEQFF
cdr3_nt: TGCGCCAGCAGCGTTAGCGGAAACTACAATGAGCAGTTCTTC

d_call: .
v_call: TRBV27
clone_size: few
j_call: TRBJ1-5
cdr3_aa: CASSSGGTQPQHF
cdr3_nt: TGTGCCAGCAGTTCCGGGGGAACTCAGCCCCAGCATTTT

d_call: .
v_call: TRBV4-1
clone_size: .
j_call: TRBJ1-2
cdr3_aa: CASSQEKGVAYGYTF
cdr3_nt: TGCGCCAGCAGCCAAGAAAAAGGGGTGGCCTATGGCTACACCTTC

d_call: .
v_call: TRBV9
clone_size: .
j_call: TRBJ1-1
cdr3_aa: CARSQGRNTEAFF
cdr3_nt: TGTGCCAGATCCCAGGGAAGGAACACTGAAGCTTTCTTT

d_call: TRBD1
v_call: TRBV29-1
clone_size: .
j_call: TRBJ2-2
cdr3_aa: CSVELKDRGRTGELFF
cdr3_nt: TGCAGCGTTGAACTGAAGGACAGGGGACGAACCGGGGAGCTGTTTTTT

d_call: .
v_call: TRBV4-1
clone_size: .
j_call: TRBJ2-2
cdr3_aa: CASSQVLGSGTGELFF
cdr3_nt: TGCGCCAGCAGCCAAGTCCTGGGTTCGGGCACCGGGGAGCTGTTTTTT

d_call: .
v_call: TRBV6-5
clone_size: .
j_call: TRBJ2-7
cdr3_aa: CASSYSVGLRVYEQYF
cdr3_nt: TGTGCCAGCAGTTACTCGGTTGGGTTAAGGGTTTACGAGCAGTACTTC

d_call: .
v_call: TRBV9
clone_size: .
j_call: TRBJ1-2
cdr3_aa: CASSVGSDYGYTF
cdr3_nt: TGTGCCAGCAGCGTAGGGTCAGACTATGGCTACACCTTC

d_call: TRBD1
v_call: TRBV11-1
clone_size: .
j_call: TRBJ2-1
cdr3_aa: CASSPDRGDEQFF
cdr3_nt: TGTGCCAGCAGCCCGGACAGGGGAGATGAGCAGTTCTTC

d_call: TRBD1
v_call: TRBV10-3
clone_size: few
j_call: TRBJ2-7
cdr3_aa: CAISAVGQGSYEQYF
cdr3_nt: TGTGCCATCAGTGCTGTCGGACAGGGGAGCTACGAGCAGTACTTC

d_call: .
v_call: TRBV2
clone_size: once
j_call: TRBJ2-7
cdr3_aa: CASSDWSVGGEQYF
cdr3_nt: TGTGCCAGCAGTGATTGGTCGGTGGGCGGCGAGCAGTACTTC

d_call: TRBD1
v_call: TRBV4-1
clone_size: once
j_call: TRBJ2-7
cdr3_aa: CASSQGDRVGEQYF
cdr3_nt: TGCGCCAGCAGCCAAGGGGACAGGGTCGGCGAGCAGTACTTC

d_call: .
v_call: TRBV9
clone_size: .
j_call: TRBJ2-7
cdr3_aa: CASSAVGGNEQYF
cdr3_nt: TGTGCCAGCAGCGCGGTCGGAGGGAACGAGCAGTACTTC

d_call: TRBD2
v_call: TRBV4-1
clone_size: .
j_call: TRBJ2-7
cdr3_aa: CASSQSLAGGSEQYF
cdr3_nt: TGCGCCAGCAGCCAGTCTCTAGCGGGAGGTTCCGAGCAGTACTTC

d_call: .
v_call: TRBV28
clone_size: .
j_call: TRBJ2-7
cdr3_aa: CASSQPSSYEQYF
cdr3_nt: TGTGCCAGCAGTCAACCGAGCTCCTACGAGCAGTACTTC

d_call: .
v_call: TRBV11-3
clone_size: .
j_call: TRBJ1-2
cdr3_aa: CASSPGPRNYGYTF
cdr3_nt: TGTGCCAGCAGCCCAGGGCCTCGGAACTATGGCTACACCTTC

d_call: .
v_call: TRBV7-9
clone_size: .
j_call: TRBJ2-3
cdr3_aa: CASSLASIQDTQYF
cdr3_nt: TGTGCCAGCAGCTTAGCTAGTATACAAGATACGCAGTATTTT

d_call: TRBD2
v_call: TRBV28
clone_size: .
j_call: TRBJ2-5
cdr3_aa: CASSSRLAETQYF
cdr3_nt: TGTGCCAGCAGTTCCCGACTAGCAGAGACCCAGTACTTC

d_call: .
v_call: TRBV7-9
clone_size: .
j_call: TRBJ1-1
cdr3_aa: CASSLVVDTEAFF
cdr3_nt: TGTGCCAGCAGCTTAGTGGTCGACACTGAAGCTTTCTTT

d_call: .
v_call: TRBV6-4
clone_size: .
j_call: TRBJ2-2
cdr3_aa: CASSDSPTGELFF
cdr3_nt: TGTGCCAGCAGTGACTCGCCCACCGGGGAGCTGTTTTTT

d_call: TRBD1
v_call: TRBV6-1
clone_size: .
j_call: TRBJ2-6
cdr3_aa: CASSDVQGAFSGANVLTF
cdr3_nt: TGTGCCAGCAGTGACGTACAGGGGGCTTTCTCTGGGGCCAACGTCCTGACTTTC

d_call: TRBD1
v_call: TRBV19
clone_size: .
j_call: TRBJ2-2
cdr3_aa: CASRPAGGSGELFF
cdr3_nt: TGTGCCAGTAGACCAGCAGGGGGCTCCGGGGAGCTGTTTTTT

d_call: TRBD1
v_call: TRBV6-5
clone_size: .
j_call: TRBJ1-1
cdr3_aa: CASSLRDRAYEAFF
cdr3_nt: TGTGCCAGCAGTTTGCGGGACAGGGCATACGAAGCTTTCTTT

d_call: TRBD1
v_call: TRBV13
clone_size: .
j_call: TRBJ2-6
cdr3_aa: CASSIIRTGVISGANVLTF
cdr3_nt: TGTGCCAGCAGCATAATACGGACAGGCGTCATCTCTGGGGCCAACGTCCTGACTTTC

d_call: .
v_call: TRBV7-9
clone_size: .
j_call: TRBJ2-7
cdr3_aa: CASSGGDPYEQYF
cdr3_nt: TGTGCCAGCAGCGGAGGGGACCCCTACGAGCAGTACTTC

d_call: .
v_call: TRBV11-2
clone_size: few
j_call: TRBJ1-2
cdr3_aa: CASSFNLRGYTF
cdr3_nt: TGTGCCAGCAGCTTCAACTTGAGAGGCTACACCTTC

d_call: .
v_call: TRBV28
clone_size: .
j_call: TRBJ1-5
cdr3_aa: CASSFSGSNQPQHF
cdr3_nt: TGTGCCAGCAGTTTTTCAGGGAGCAATCAGCCCCAGCATTTT

d_call: .
v_call: TRBV4-1
clone_size: .
j_call: TRBJ2-1
cdr3_aa: CASSQVAEDYNEQFF
cdr3_nt: TGCGCCAGCAGCCAAGTTGCGGAGGACTACAATGAGCAGTTCTTC